Listed below are T cell receptor beta chains from one sample, sequenced in a study of CD8 T cells in ankylosing spondylitis. A single record per CDR3 protein comes from TCRdb applying MiXCR to the 5' RACE reads. The table has approximately 540,000 distinct CDR3 sequences, roughly 13% seen once. The sequenced sample was blood, either unsorted or a sorted T cell fraction (not recorded which). Receptor source: a male donor with ankylosing spondylitis. The CDR3 runs from the conserved cysteine through the conserved F or W. The D gene is left open where the match is weak. The size entry is marked missing in some rows and otherwise reads once, few, many or a size class.

cdr3_length d_call j_call v_call clone_size cdr3_aa cdr3_nt
13 - TRBJ1-2 TRBV12-3/TRBV12-4 few CASSFFGIGGYTF TGTGCCAGCAGTTTTTTTGGTATTGGGGGCTACACCTTC
15 - TRBJ2-5 TRBV20-1 once CSATVNRVPLGTQYF TGCAGTGCAACAGTTAACCGGGTCCCCCTGGGGACCCAGTACTTC
15 - TRBJ1-6 TRBV5-1 - CASSLGSSYNSPLHF TGCGCCAGCAGCTTGGGGAGCTCCTATAATTCACCCCTCCACTTT
18 TRBD2 TRBJ2-3 TRBV27 - CASSRGLAGEIGTDTQYF TGTGCCAGCAGTCGAGGACTAGCGGGAGAGATTGGCACAGATACGCAGTATTTT
15 - TRBJ1-2 TRBV3-1 few CASSQDRQGGYGYTF TGTGCCAGCAGCCAAGATCGCCAGGGTGGCTATGGCTACACCTTC
14 - TRBJ2-2 TRBV5-1 many CASSWDTNTGELFF TGCGCCAGCAGCTGGGACACTAACACCGGGGAGCTGTTTTTT
15 TRBD2 TRBJ2-1 TRBV5-5 few CASSSQWGLAIEQFF TGTGCCAGCAGCTCCCAATGGGGACTAGCGATTGAGCAGTTCTTC
18 TRBD2 TRBJ2-5 TRBV6-5 few CASIMPGLAGKGQETQYF TGTGCCAGCATTATGCCGGGACTAGCGGGGAAGGGCCAAGAGACCCAGTACTTC
16 TRBD2 TRBJ2-2 TRBV5-1 many CASSLVLAGRTGELFF TGCGCCAGCAGCTTGGTACTAGCGGGAAGAACCGGGGAGCTGTTTTTT
14 TRBD1 TRBJ2-1 TRBV12-3/TRBV12-4 - CASRTGQDYNEQFF TGTGCCAGCAGGACGGGACAGGATTACAATGAGCAGTTCTTC
18 - TRBJ1-5 TRBV20-1 - CSARITGQILDSNQPQHF TGCAGTGCTAGGATCACTGGACAGATACTTGATAGCAATCAGCCCCAGCATTTT
13 - TRBJ2-7 TRBV7-8 - CASRAGIPYEQYF TGTGCCAGCAGGGCAGGGATTCCCTACGAGCAGTACTTC
12 TRBD1 TRBJ2-3 TRBV20-1 - CSALTGTDTQYF TGCAGTGCTCTGACAGGGACAGATACGCAGTATTTT
12 - TRBJ2-1 TRBV7-9 many CASSVRDNEQFF TGTGCCAGCAGTGTTAGGGACAATGAGCAGTTCTTC
14 - TRBJ1-1 TRBV20-1 - CSASRGRVGTEAFF TGCAGTGCTAGCAGGGGCAGGGTGGGCACTGAAGCTTTCTTT
16 - TRBJ1-5 TRBV5-6 - CASSLGGEGFRQPQHF TGTGCCAGCAGCTTGGGGGGGGAGGGATTTCGGCAGCCCCAGCATTTT
12 - TRBJ1-5 TRBV6-2/TRBV6-3 - CASSYRVEPQHF TGTGCCAGCAGTTACCGGGTGGAGCCCCAGCATTTT
17 TRBD2 TRBJ2-1 TRBV7-2 few CASSPRTSGKSYNEQFF TGTGCCAGCAGCCCTCGGACTAGCGGGAAGTCCTACAATGAGCAGTTCTTC
16 - TRBJ2-3 TRBV7-8 - CASSLEARLSTDTQYF TGTGCCAGCAGCTTAGAGGCCAGGCTCTCCACAGATACGCAGTATTTT
16 TRBD2 TRBJ2-1 TRBV27 few CASSLSGTSGNERQFF TGTGCCAGCAGTTTATCTGGGACTAGCGGAAATGAACGGCAGTTCTTC
15 - TRBJ1-5 TRBV20-1 - CSARDRISGHQPQHF TGCAGTGCTAGAGATAGAATTTCGGGGCATCAGCCCCAGCATTTT
13 - TRBJ1-6 TRBV29-1 - CSVVLTGNSPLHF TGCAGCGTTGTCCTAACAGGGAATTCACCCCTCCACTTT
17 - TRBJ2-5 TRBV21-1 - CASSSPPVQGIQETQYF TGTGCCAGCAGCAGCCCTCCCGTACAGGGGATACAAGAGACCCAGTACTTC
16 - TRBJ2-2 TRBV24-1 few CATSDYRAKGTGELFF TGTGCCACCAGTGATTATAGGGCCAAGGGCACCGGGGAGCTGTTTTTT
15 - TRBJ2-1 TRBV21-1 once CASSKVQGRSNEQFF TGTGCCAGCAGCAAAGTGCAGGGGAGGTCCAATGAGCAGTTCTTC
14 - TRBJ1-1 TRBV29-1 once CSVEVLLKNTEAFF TGCAGCGTTGAAGTCCTACTTAAGAACACTGAAGCTTTCTTT
12 - TRBJ1-2 TRBV20-1 - CSARTEDYGYTF TGCAGTGCGCGGACGGAAGACTATGGCTACACCTTC
14 - TRBJ1-2 TRBV7-9 - CASSSSGTHTGYTF TGTGCCAGCAGCTCTTCCGGGACTCATACTGGCTACACCTTC
12 - TRBJ2-3 TRBV6-5 - CASSVGADTQYF TGTGCCAGCAGTGTCGGGGCAGATACGCAGTATTTT
16 TRBD2 TRBJ2-1 TRBV5-6 few CASSLVGSGGGNEQFF TGTGCCAGCAGCTTGGTTGGCTCGGGAGGAGGGAATGAGCAGTTCTTC
12 - TRBJ2-1 TRBV12-3/TRBV12-4 - CASNNHYNEQFF TGTGCCAGCAATAACCATTACAATGAGCAGTTCTTC
13 TRBD2 TRBJ2-1 TRBV20-1 - CSAPTSGRNEQFF TGCAGTGCACCGACTAGCGGGAGAAATGAGCAGTTCTTC
12 TRBD1 TRBJ1-1 TRBV5-1 many CASSWGQSEAFF TGCGCCAGCAGCTGGGGACAGAGTGAAGCTTTCTTT
12 - TRBJ1-1 TRBV12-3/TRBV12-4 many CASSLGIVEAFF TGTGCCAGCAGTTTAGGAATCGTAGAAGCTTTCTTT
13 - TRBJ1-1 TRBV19 few CASSRGEDTEAFF TGTGCCAGTAGTCGGGGAGAGGACACTGAAGCTTTCTTT
15 TRBD2 TRBJ2-2 TRBV24-1 - CATSELAGGSGELFF TGTGCCACCAGTGAACTAGCGGGAGGTTCCGGGGAGCTGTTTTTT
15 - TRBJ2-1 TRBV20-1 few CSAIPPIAVDDEQFF TGCAGTGCTATCCCCCCGATAGCGGTAGATGATGAGCAGTTCTTC
13 TRBD1 TRBJ1-1 TRBV2 many CASSRQGRTEAFF TGTGCCAGCAGTCGACAGGGGAGGACTGAAGCTTTCTTT
15 - TRBJ1-3 TRBV3-1 - CASSATRTSGNTIYF TGTGCCAGCAGCGCAACACGGACCTCTGGAAACACCATATATTTT
13 - TRBJ2-4 TRBV3-1 few CASSQESRGIQYF TGTGCCAGCAGCCAAGAATCCAGGGGCATTCAGTACTTC
12 - TRBJ2-5 TRBV5-1 - CASSRDLETQYF TGCGCCAGCAGTCGGGACTTAGAGACCCAGTACTTC
14 - TRBJ1-3 TRBV5-1 many CASSLGGDGNTIYF TGCGCCAGCAGCTTGGGGGGAGATGGAAACACCATATATTTT
14 - TRBJ2-5 TRBV24-1 - CATSDFSGQETQYF TGTGCCACCAGTGATTTTAGCGGCCAAGAGACCCAGTACTTC
13 - TRBJ1-6 TRBV20-1 few CSAREAANSPLHF TGCAGTGCTAGAGAGGCAGCGAATTCACCCCTCCACTTT
13 TRBD2 TRBJ2-3 TRBV29-1 - CSVHSGKVDTQYF TGCAGCGTTCATAGCGGGAAGGTAGATACGCAGTATTTT
15 - TRBJ2-4 TRBV7-2 - CASSITGGDKNIQYF TGTGCCAGCAGCATTACAGGAGGGGACAAAAACATTCAGTACTTC
17 - TRBJ2-5 TRBV27 - CASSLFAGRGGEETQYF TGTGCCAGCAGTTTATTTGCGGGTAGAGGAGGTGAAGAGACCCAGTACTTC
15 - TRBJ1-6 TRBV7-2 few CASSLSVGFNSPLHF TGTGCCAGCAGCTTATCAGTGGGATTTAATTCACCCCTCCACTTT
15 - TRBJ1-1 TRBV27 - CASSVSPVSNTEAFF TGTGCCAGCAGTGTATCCCCCGTCAGTAACACTGAAGCTTTCTTT
16 TRBD1 TRBJ2-1 TRBV6-1 - CASSEGIGQGHNEQFF TGTGCCAGCAGTGAAGGAATTGGACAGGGTCACAATGAGCAGTTCTTC
13 - TRBJ2-7 TRBV20-1 - CSARVHTGGEQYF TGCAGTGCTAGAGTCCACACCGGGGGCGAGCAGTACTTC
14 TRBD1 TRBJ2-1 TRBV7-6 few CASSPGGVIGEQFF TGTGCCAGCAGCCCAGGGGGCGTCATCGGTGAGCAGTTCTTC
15 - TRBJ1-4 TRBV12-3/TRBV12-4 few CASSLSTNFNEKLFF TGTGCCAGCAGTTTGTCTACAAACTTTAATGAAAAACTGTTTTTT
15 TRBD2 TRBJ2-1 TRBV11-3 - CASRVSGSGYNEQFF TGTGCCAGCAGAGTTAGCGGGAGTGGCTACAATGAGCAGTTCTTC
14 TRBD2 TRBJ2-7 TRBV2 many CASSDASGSYEQYF TGTGCCAGCAGTGACGCTAGCGGCTCCTACGAGCAGTACTTC
12 - TRBJ1-2 TRBV2 - CASKVTGYGYTF TGTGCCAGCAAAGTGACGGGCTATGGCTACACCTTC